The text below deals with one T cell receptor (beta chain). Its antigen is not known. The sample originates from a study of blood T cells in healthy people across ages. About the study: Template switching picked up about one barcoded beta molecule for each two T cells.

The study's findings and limits: CMV infection status of these donors was not known.

Individuals who donated were healthy Caucasians from Russia aged about 6 to 90. Trimming stripped 10 bases from V and 0 bases from J, with 23 bases between. CDR1 and CDR2 from the germline V gene are MDHEN and SYDVKM. The length of the CDR3 is 17 residues. A second PCR, run for about 7 to 12 cycles, used a sample-barcoded 5' primer plus a J-beta primer mix. Per-sample output comprised a minimum of 2.5 million paired-end reads containing CDR3. From the 5' RACE reads, TCRdb called clonotypes with MiXCR, one entry per CDR3 protein. The repertoire includes 910,000 or so distinct CDR3 sequences, 45% to 60% of them detected once, and 20% to 25% sits in the top ten.

V gene TRBV28 combines with J gene TRBJ2-3, with a possible D match to TRBD1 (6 bases). Material: blood. The origin of this receptor is a woman aged 55-70 years in good health. CDR3 region: CATSRTDPRLSTDTQYF. In DNA, the CDR3 is TGTGCCACTTCCCGGACAGACCCGCGTCTTAGCACAGATACGCAGTATTTT.